The 32 T cell receptor beta chains below come from one sample, sequenced in a study of blood T cell repertoires in COVID-19. Sequencing was performed with immunoSEQ multiplex PCR; in TCRdb, only in-frame clones are kept and a portion is missing. This table has 350,000 to 450,000 clones, roughly 85% appearing once. The sample taken for sequencing was peripheral blood. The receptors come from a woman under 30 with acute or convalescent COVID-19.

The chain recombines TRBV19 with TRBJ2-7, with D possibly TRBD1 on 6 matching bases. This CDR3 has 17 residues. V was cut by 1 base and J by 2 bases, with 18 bases left in between. Germline loops: CDR1 LNHDA, CDR2 SQIVND (reference sequence). The CDR3 protein is CASSIARTVTKTYEQYF. Here the CDR3 DNA reads TGTGCCAGTAGTATAGCCCGGACAGTGACAAAGACCTACGAGCAGTACTTC.

CDR3 DNA: TGTGCCAGTATAGGCATAGCGGGAGGTCCCTACAATGAGCAGTTCTTC. Residues: CASIGIAGGPYNEQFF. The gene calls are TRBV19 and TRBJ2-1; 10 bases fit TRBD2. Germline V gene data show CDR1 as LNHDA and CDR2 as SQIVND (reference sequence). V gave up 7 bases and J gave up 2 bases; unmatched junction bases: 8. The CDR3 is made up of 16 amino acids. Variable domain in full (rest from reference TRBV19 and TRBJ2-1): DGGITQSPKYLFRKEGQNVTLSCEQNLNHDAMYWYRQDPGQGLRLIYYSQIVNDFQKGDIAEGYSVSREKKESFPLTVTSAQKNPTAFYLCASIGIAGGPYNEQFFGPGTRLTVL.

This chain connects TRBV19 to TRBJ2-6, with D perhaps TRBD1 (5 bases). The V gene's germline CDR1 is LNHDA and CDR2 SQIVND (reference sequence). This CDR3 spans 15 amino acids. Trimming cost V 5 bases and J 0 bases, with 8 bases left between them. The CDR3 DNA follows: TGTGCCAGTAGTGCGGACAACTCTGGGGCCAACGTCCTGACTTTC. The encoded protein is CASSADNSGANVLTF.

The gene calls are TRBV5-6 and TRBJ2-4; no definite D call. The CDR3 consists of 14 residues. Per germline, CDR1 SGHDT and CDR2 YYEEEE. V was pared by 2 bases and J by 1 base, with 7 bases between. The CDR3 protein is CASSFVAAKNIQYF. The CDR3 DNA reads as TGTGCCAGCAGCTTTGTTGCGGCCAAAAACATTCAGTACTTC.

The chain couples TRBV14 to TRBJ2-7; D not resolved. Germline V gives CDR1 SGHDN, CDR2 FVKESK. Trimming stripped 1 base from V and 0 bases from J, with 4 bases between. This CDR3 spans 13 amino acids. The CDR3 bases are TGTGCCAGCAGCCAAGCATCCTCCTACGAGCAGTACTTC. It encodes CASSQASSYEQYF.

The rearrangement links TRBV10-2 to TRBJ1-1; D might be TRBD1 (5 bases). Germline lookup yields CDR1 WSHSY and CDR2 SAAADI. The CDR3 has 11 amino acids. V lost 7 bases to trimming and J lost 6 bases, with 9 bases between them. The CDR3 sequence is CASTQGAEAFF. For the CDR3, the DNA is TGCGCCAGCACCCAGGGCGCTGAAGCTTTCTTT.

The chain has TRBV12-5 and TRBJ1-2; 7 bases align to TRBD1. V shed 3 bases and J 8 bases; nucleotides not matched to a gene: 6. The CDR3 is 13 residues long. The germline V gene encodes CDR1 LGHNT and CDR2 FRNRAP. The CDR3 coding sequence is TGTGCTAGTGGTTTTGTACAGGGGATGGGCTACACCTTC. Encoded protein: CASGFVQGMGYTF.

This clone has a single count. The V gene is TRBV3-1 (or the pseudogene TRBV3-2), the J gene TRBJ2-1; D is possibly TRBD2 (6 bases). Germline V CDR1 and CDR2: LGHDT, YNNKEL (reference sequence). V was shortened by 2 bases and J by 7 bases, with 15 bases between the two germline ends. The CDR3 contains 15 residues. The CDR3 loop is CASSQQPGLKNEQFF. DNA for the CDR3: TGTGCCAGCAGCCAACAGCCGGGACTGAAGAATGAGCAGTTCTTC.

V gene TRBV4-1 combines with J gene TRBJ1-5; no firm D call. Trimming took off 0 bases at V and 6 bases at J, with 9 bases between the two ends. Germline-derived CDR1 and CDR2 are MGHRA and YSYEKL. This CDR3 contains 14 residues. The CDR3 DNA follows: TGCGCCAGCAGCCAAGAAGGGAGGGTTCAGCCCCAGCATTTT. Encoded protein: CASSQEGRVQPQHF.

This clone was seen only a few times. CDR3 residues: CASILDSYGTEAFF. The DNA for the CDR3 is TGTGCCAGTATTCTCGACAGTTACGGGACTGAAGCTTTCTTT. The chain has TRBV19 and TRBJ1-1; maybe TRBD1 (5 bases). Trimming removed 7 bases from V and 5 bases from J, with 17 bases in between. Germline CDR1 reads LNHDA; CDR2 reads SQIVND (reference sequence). The CDR3 has 14 residues.

The gene calls are TRBV19 and TRBJ1-5; 9 bases map to TRBD1. Germline loops: CDR1 LNHDA, CDR2 SQIVND (reference sequence). This CDR3 contains 16 residues. V lost 10 bases, J lost 6 bases, and 16 bases stayed unmatched. The DNA of the CDR3 is TGTGCCACCCATACCCGGACAGGGGATTATGGTCAGCCCCAGCATTTT. Its protein product is CATHTRTGDYGQPQHF.

V usage is TRBV25-1 and J usage is TRBJ1-1; D unresolved. CDR3 length: 13 amino acids. V lost 3 bases and J lost 0, with 5 bases in between. Germline lookup yields CDR1 MGHDK and CDR2 SYGVNS. CDR3 DNA sequence: TGTGCCAGCAGTGATAGCATGAACACTGAAGCTTTCTTT. Amino acids: CASSDSMNTEAFF. The variable domain in full, with the rest retrieved from reference TRBV25-1 and TRBJ1-1, is EADIYQTPRYLVIGTGKKITLECSQTMGHDKMYWYQQDPGMELHLIHYSYGVNSTEKGDLSSESTVSRIRTEHFPLTLESARPSHTSQYLCASSDSMNTEAFFGQGTRLTVV.

The chain combines TRBV5-6 with TRBJ1-1, with TRBD1 matching over 7 bases. The CDR3 spans 16 residues. Germline V gene data show CDR1 as SGHDT and CDR2 as YYEEEE. The J segment lost 2 bases and the V segment lost 4 bases, leaving 11 bases of the junction unmatched. The DNA of the CDR3 is TGTGCCAGCAGCCCAGCAGGGACAGAGTTTAACACTGAAGCTTTCTTT. Translating gives CASSPAGTEFNTEAFF.

This chain joins TRBV24-1 and TRBJ2-1; 9 bases line up with TRBD1. CDR1 KGHDR and CDR2 SFDVKD come from the germline V gene. The trim removed 5 bases at V and 0 bases at J, leaving 10 bases unmatched. The length of the CDR3 is 18 residues. The CDR3 region is CATSGDRALSSSYNEQFF. CDR3 in DNA: TGTGCCACCAGTGGGGACAGGGCCCTTTCGAGCTCCTACAATGAGCAGTTCTTC.

The rearrangement uses TRBV19 and TRBJ1-3, with 7 bases fitting TRBD1. Germline V gene sequence: CDR1 LNHDA, CDR2 SQIVND (reference sequence). The length of the CDR3 is 15 residues. With 4 bases clipped from V and 0 bases from J, the junction kept 3 bases outside the gene matches. CDR3 DNA: TGTGCCAGTAGTACCGGGACAGCCTCTGGAAACACCATATATTTT. Its translation is CASSTGTASGNTIYF.

In regard to this clone: The junction and the germline gene differ at one end; a read error may be behind it. The chain combines TRBV18 with TRBJ1-6; the match to TRBD1 covers 10 bases. The germline CDR1 and CDR2 sequences are KGHSH and LQKENI. The CDR3 has 14 amino acids. The CDR3 DNA reads TGTGCCAGCTCGCAGGACAGGGGGGAGTCACCCCGCCACTTT. It encodes CASSQDRGESPRHF.

The V and J genes are TRBV4-1 and TRBJ1-5, with 9 bases aligning to TRBD1. The V gene's germline CDR1 is MGHRA and CDR2 YSYEKL. V was clipped by 3 bases and J by 6 bases; unmatched bases: 6. This CDR3 region has 15 residues. The CDR3 spells CASSHPGQGGQPQHF. DNA for the CDR3: TGCGCCAGCAGCCACCCGGGACAGGGTGGTCAGCCCCAGCATTTT.

This chain uses TRBV18 with TRBJ1-1; D unresolved. The CDR3 runs 13 residues. Trimming left V 5 bases short and J 2 bases short, with 9 bases between. Germline V gene data show CDR1 as KGHSH and CDR2 as LQKENI. The CDR3 reads CASSRDTNTEAFF. CDR3 nucleotide sequence: TGTGCCAGCTCAAGAGACACCAACACTGAAGCTTTCTTT.

This chain uses TRBV7-6 with TRBJ1-1; D remains ambiguous. V lost 0 bases and J 6 bases, leaving 5 bases between the germline ends. Germline V gene sequence: CDR1 SGHVS, CDR2 FNYEAQ. The length of the CDR3 is 12 residues. The CDR3 DNA sequence: TGTGCCAGCAGCTTAGCTGACTCTGAAGCTTTCTTT. Protein sequence: CASSLADSEAFF.

The J gene is TRBJ2-3, the V gene TRBV2; 7 nucleotides line up with TRBD2. Germline-derived CDR1 and CDR2 are SNHLY and FYNNEI. There are 13 residues in the CDR3. CDR3 amino acids: CALNGGSTDTQYF. CDR3 bases: TGTGCTCTCAACGGCGGGAGTACAGATACGCAGTATTTT.

The CDR3 nucleotides read TGTGCCTGGAGTGGACAGGGGAATGGTAATGAAAAACTGTTTTTT. Translating gives CAWSGQGNGNEKLFF. The V and J genes are TRBV30 and TRBJ1-4, with TRBD1 identical over 8 bases. Trimming removed 1 base from V and 4 bases from J; junction bases left unmatched: 5. The CDR3 contains 15 residues. From germline, CDR1 is GTSNPN and CDR2 SVGIG (reference sequence).

The CDR3 loop reads CASTITAGTGNTDTQYF. The CDR3 region has the DNA TGTGCCAGCACCATAACCGCCGGGACAGGGAACACAGATACGCAGTATTTT. V gene TRBV7-8 combines with J gene TRBJ2-3; the match to TRBD1 covers 9 bases. V was pared by 7 bases and J by 2 bases, with 13 bases of the junction left unmatched. Germline V gene sequence: CDR1 SGHVS, CDR2 FQNEAQ. This CDR3 has 17 residues.

The chain joins TRBV6-1 to TRBJ2-1; TRBD2 agrees at 12 bases. V shed 1 base, J shed 7 bases, and the junction held 8 bases outside the gene matches. CDR3 length: 17 amino acids. Germline CDR1 and CDR2: MNHNS and SASEGT. In DNA, the CDR3 is TGTGCCAGCAGTGAAGTTTGGACTAGCGGGACGGGGAATGAGCAGTTCTTC. Translating gives CASSEVWTSGTGNEQFF.

Comments on this clone: In the same sample, other DNA sequences code for this CDR3. V usage is TRBV9 and J usage is TRBJ2-7; TRBD1 matches at 9 bases. Germline trimming cut 3 bases from V and 4 bases from J; bases unmatched to any gene: 2. There are 13 residues in the CDR3. Germline V gives CDR1 SGDLS, CDR2 YYNGEE. The CDR3 here is CASSGGTGYEQYF. For the CDR3, the DNA is TGTGCCAGCAGCGGTGGGACAGGGTACGAGCAGTACTTC.

This clone was observed at least ten times. The chain has TRBV6-5 and TRBJ2-1; perhaps TRBD2 as D (5 bases). The CDR3 contains 13 residues. V lost 6 bases and J lost 6, with 12 bases in between. Per germline, CDR1 MNHEY and CDR2 SVGAGI. The CDR3 DNA follows: TGTGCCAGCAGAGCGGAGCCTTCCAATGAGCAGTTCTTC. As protein: CASRAEPSNEQFF.

In this sample, this clone turned up once. The gene calls are TRBV10-2 and TRBJ1-5; perhaps TRBD1 as D (5 bases). The CDR3 spans 14 residues. Trimming took 8 bases from V and 2 from J, leaving 13 bases between them. The germline gives CDR1 WSHSY, CDR2 SAAADI. The CDR3 coding sequence is TGCGCCAGCGTTCAGCAGGGTGGCAATCAGCCCCAGCATTTT. It is translated as CASVQQGGNQPQHF.

This sequence joins TRBV4-2 and TRBJ1-1; possible D gene TRBD1, 6 bases. CDR1 and CDR2 from the germline V gene are LGHNA and YNFKEQ. This CDR3 spans 15 amino acids. Trimming took off 3 bases at V and 8 bases at J, with 19 bases between the two ends. In DNA form, the CDR3 reads TGTGCCAGCAGCCATAAAGGGTTGGAGGACAGCGAAGCTTTCTTT. Translated, it gives CASSHKGLEDSEAFF.

V is TRBV5-1 and J is TRBJ2-1; weak D call: TRBD1 (5 bases). V gave up 3 bases and J gave up 6 bases, with 7 bases separating them. This CDR3 is built from 12 residues. Germline CDR1 SGHRS, CDR2 YFSETQ. CDR3 sequence reads: CASSYQGNEQFF. The CDR3, as DNA: TGCGCCAGCAGCTACCAGGGCAATGAGCAGTTCTTC.

This clone was observed once. The rearrangement joins TRBV12-3 or TRBV12-4 to TRBJ2-3, with a tentative D call TRBD2 (5 bases). CDR3 size: 13 residues. V was trimmed by 4 bases and J by 2 bases, leaving 7 bases between them. This chain's CDR3 is CASSSGNTDTQYF. CDR3 coding DNA: TGTGCCAGCAGTTCGGGGAACACAGATACGCAGTATTTT.

The chain recombines TRBV5-4 with TRBJ1-3, with 8 bases fitting TRBD1. This CDR3 region has 17 residues. Germline lookup yields CDR1 SGHNT and CDR2 YYREEE (reference sequence). V was clipped by 4 bases and J by 0 bases; unmatched bases: 9. CDR3 sequence: CASSTPGQDLSGNTIYF. In DNA form, the CDR3 reads TGTGCCAGCAGCACGCCGGGACAGGACCTCTCTGGAAACACCATATATTTT.

This chain links TRBV19 with TRBJ1-5, with 8 bases matching TRBD1. Germline assignment: CDR1 LNHDA and CDR2 SQIVND (reference sequence). V was clipped by 5 bases and J by 5 bases; unmatched bases: 5. This CDR3 has 14 amino acids. The CDR3 DNA reads TGTGCCAGTAGTCTCAGGGGGCAGGATCAGCCCCAGCATTTT. This codes for CASSLRGQDQPQHF.

This sequence joins TRBV29-1 and TRBJ1-1; D is ambiguous. The CDR3 is made up of 14 amino acids. Germline CDR1 reads SQVTM; CDR2 reads ANQGSEA. V lost 0 bases and J lost 0, with 8 bases in between. The CDR3 nucleotides read TGCAGCGTTGAAGAATGGCCTTTGAACACTGAAGCTTTCTTT. It specifies CSVEEWPLNTEAFF. Filled out from reference TRBV29-1 and TRBJ1-1, the complete variable domain reads SAVISQKPSRDICQRGTSLTIQCQVDSQVTMMFWYRQQPGQSLTLIATANQGSEATYESGFVIDKFPISRPNLTFSTLTVSNMSPEDSSIYLCSVEEWPLNTEAFFGQGTRLTVV.